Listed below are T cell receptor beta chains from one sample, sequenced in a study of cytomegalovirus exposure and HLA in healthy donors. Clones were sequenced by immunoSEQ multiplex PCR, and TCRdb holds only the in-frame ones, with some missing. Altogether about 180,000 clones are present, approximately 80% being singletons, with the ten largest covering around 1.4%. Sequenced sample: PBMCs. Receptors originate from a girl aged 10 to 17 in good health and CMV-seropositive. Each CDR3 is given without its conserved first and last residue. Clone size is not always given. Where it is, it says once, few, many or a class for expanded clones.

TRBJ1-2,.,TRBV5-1,ASSASRYGYT
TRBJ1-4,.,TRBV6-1,ASSFGQTNEKLF
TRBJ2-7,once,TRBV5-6,ASGLTGSDEQY
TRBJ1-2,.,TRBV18,ASSQDRDYGYT
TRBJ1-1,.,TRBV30,ALDLNTEAF
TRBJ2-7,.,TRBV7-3,ASSFSHGRGRYEQY
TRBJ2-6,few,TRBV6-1,ASGGGPSGANVLT
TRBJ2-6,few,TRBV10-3,AISASGPEGANVLT
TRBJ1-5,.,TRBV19,ASKTGPSNQPQH
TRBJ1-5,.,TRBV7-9,ASSLGRGSAQPQH
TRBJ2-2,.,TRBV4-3,ASSPSLNTGELF
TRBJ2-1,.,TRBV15,AVSGGAYNEQF
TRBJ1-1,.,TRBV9,ASSPVGSVEAF
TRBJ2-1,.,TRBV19,ASSPEAGGVNEQF
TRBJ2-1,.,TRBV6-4,ASTDRAGGGYEQF
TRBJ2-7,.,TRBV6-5,ASSRSTGTYEQY
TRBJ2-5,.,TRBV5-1,ASSLGSRGQWETQY
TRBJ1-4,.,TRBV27,ASSRQGANEKLF
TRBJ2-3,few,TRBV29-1,SVDDRGRADTQY
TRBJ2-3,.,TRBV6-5,ASRLVSADTQY
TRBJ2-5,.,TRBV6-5,ASSYSILTGETQY
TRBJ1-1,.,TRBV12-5,ASGLVTSGGGQGKRKNTEAF
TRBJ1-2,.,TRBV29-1,SVEAWGGGYT
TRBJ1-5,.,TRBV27,ASSQQGWNQPQH
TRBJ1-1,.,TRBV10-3,ARRQGANTEAF
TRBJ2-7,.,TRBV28,ASSSSGFRVLREQY
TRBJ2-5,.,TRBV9,ASSGGGFRETQY
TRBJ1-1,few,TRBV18,ASSDTGDTEAF
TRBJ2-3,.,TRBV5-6,ASRGTSGSTDTQY